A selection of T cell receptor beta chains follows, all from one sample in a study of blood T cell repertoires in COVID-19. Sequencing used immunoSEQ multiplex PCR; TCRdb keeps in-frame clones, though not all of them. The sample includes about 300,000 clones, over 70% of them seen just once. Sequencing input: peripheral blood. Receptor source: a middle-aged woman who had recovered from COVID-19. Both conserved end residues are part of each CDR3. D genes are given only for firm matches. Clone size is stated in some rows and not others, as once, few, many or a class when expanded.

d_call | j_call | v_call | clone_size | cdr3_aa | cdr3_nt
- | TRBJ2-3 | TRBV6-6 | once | CASSYLGGEGDF | TGTGCCAGCAGTTACCTGGGCGGGGAGGGGGATTTT
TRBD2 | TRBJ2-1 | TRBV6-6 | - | CASSYSLAGVDEQFF | TGTGCCAGCAGTTACTCACTAGCGGGGGTGGATGAGCAGTTCTTC
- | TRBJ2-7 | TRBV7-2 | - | CASSPGHSSYEQYF | TGTGCCAGCAGCCCTGGACATTCCTCCTACGAGCAGTACTTC
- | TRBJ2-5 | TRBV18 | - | CASSPPEGRETQYF | TGTGCCAGCTCACCACCGGAGGGGCGAGAGACCCAGTACTTC
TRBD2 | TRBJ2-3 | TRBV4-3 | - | CASSQGPAGGPGSTDTQYF | TGCGCCAGCAGCCAAGGCCCGGCGGGGGGCCCCGGAAGCACAGATACGCAGTATTTT
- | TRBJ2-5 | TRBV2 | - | CASNFMEETQYF | TGTGCCAGCAACTTCATGGAAGAGACCCAGTACTTC
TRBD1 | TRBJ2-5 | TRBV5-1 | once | CASSLGDREAAETQYF | TGCGCCAGCAGCTTGGGGGACAGGGAGGCCGCAGAGACCCAGTACTTC
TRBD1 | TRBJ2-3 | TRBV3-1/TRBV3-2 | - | CASSQESMGDRGADTQYF | TGTGCCAGCAGCCAAGAAAGTATGGGGGACAGGGGGGCAGATACGCAGTATTTT
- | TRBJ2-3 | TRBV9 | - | CASSPSGRVGTDTQYF | TGTGCCAGCAGCCCGAGTGGGCGAGTCGGCACAGATACGCAGTATTTT
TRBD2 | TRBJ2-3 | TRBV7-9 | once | CASSLLGLAVTDTQYF | TGTGCCAGCAGCTTACTCGGACTAGCGGTCACAGATACGCAGTATTTT
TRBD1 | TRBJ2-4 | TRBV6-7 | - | CASSYPGGSKNIQYF | TGTGCCAGCAGTTACCCAGGGGGTTCCAAAAACATTCAGTACTTC
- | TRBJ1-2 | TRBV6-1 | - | CASSEPFLGGTF | TGTGCCAGCAGTGAACCGTTCTTGGGGGGGACCTTC
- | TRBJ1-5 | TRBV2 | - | CASSETERNQPQHF | TGTGCCAGCAGTGAAACGGAGCGCAATCAGCCCCAGCATTTT
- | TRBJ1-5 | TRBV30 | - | CAWSGGDLRNQPQHF | TGTGCCTGGAGCGGAGGGGACCTACGCAATCAGCCCCAGCATTTT
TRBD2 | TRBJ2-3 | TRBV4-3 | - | CASSQGSTSGVTDTQYF | TGCGCCAGCAGCCAAGGGTCGACTAGCGGGGTAACAGATACGCAGTATTTT
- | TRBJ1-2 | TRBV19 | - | CASSIFEGAGYTF | TGTGCCAGTAGTATATTTGAGGGAGCCGGCTACACCTTC
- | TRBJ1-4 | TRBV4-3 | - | CASSPGSLATNEKLFF | TGCGCCAGCAGCCCGGGATCGCTTGCAACTAATGAAAAACTGTTTTTT
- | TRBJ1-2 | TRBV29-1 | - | CSVGSTADYGYTF | TGCAGCGTTGGCAGTACAGCCGACTATGGCTACACCTTC
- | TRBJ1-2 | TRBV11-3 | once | CASSGSGTSPTF | TGTGCCAGCAGCGGCTCCGGGACTTCCCCCACCTTC
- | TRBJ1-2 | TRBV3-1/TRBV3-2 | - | CASTYRRNLSYGYTF | TGTGCCAGCACCTACAGACGGAATCTTTCCTATGGCTACACCTTC
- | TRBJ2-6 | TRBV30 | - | CAWSVSVSGANVLTF | TGTGCCTGGAGTGTTAGTGTCTCTGGGGCCAACGTCCTGACTTTC
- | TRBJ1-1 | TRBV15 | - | CATSRDREDTEAFF | TGTGCCACCAGCAGAGACAGGGAGGACACTGAAGCTTTCTTT
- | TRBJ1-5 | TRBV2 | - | CASPQVDQPQHF | TGTGCCAGCCCCCAGGTGGATCAGCCCCAGCATTTT
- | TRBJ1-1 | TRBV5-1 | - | CASSLPRGGIAEAFF | TGCGCCAGCAGCCTGCCCCGGGGGGGCATCGCTGAAGCTTTCTTT
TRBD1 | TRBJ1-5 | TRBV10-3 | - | CAISPQGDQPQHF | TGTGCCATCAGCCCACAGGGGGATCAGCCCCAGCATTTT
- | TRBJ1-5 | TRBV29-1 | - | CSVVGQPNQPQHF | TGCAGCGTTGTTGGACAGCCCAATCAGCCCCAGCATTTT
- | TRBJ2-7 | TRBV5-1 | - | CASSLAVASTYEQYF | TGCGCCAGCAGCTTGGCCGTTGCGTCGACCTACGAGCAGTACTTC
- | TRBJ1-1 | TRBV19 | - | CASSSRVHNTEAFF | TGTGCCAGTAGTTCCCGGGTGCATAACACTGAAGCTTTCTTT
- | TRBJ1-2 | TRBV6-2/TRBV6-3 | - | CASSYSASGVGYTF | TGTGCCAGCAGTTACTCGGCGTCAGGGGTTGGCTACACCTTC
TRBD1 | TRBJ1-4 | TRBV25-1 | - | CASSALGQFEKLFF | TGTGCCAGCAGTGCCTTGGGACAGTTCGAAAAACTGTTTTTT
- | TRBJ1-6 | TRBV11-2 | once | CASSSEPQGRAPLHF | TGTGCCAGCAGCTCAGAGCCCCAGGGGCGTGCACCCCTCCACTTT
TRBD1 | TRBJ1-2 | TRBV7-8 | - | CASSPDRAVGYTF | TGTGCCAGCAGCCCCGACAGGGCCGTGGGCTACACCTTC
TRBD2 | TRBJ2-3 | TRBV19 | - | CASSPVLAGIPRRTDTQYF | TGTGCCAGTAGCCCCGTGCTAGCGGGGATCCCCCGACGCACAGATACGCAGTATTTT
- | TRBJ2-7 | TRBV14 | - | CASSHEGYEQYF | TGTGCCAGCAGCCATGAGGGCTACGAGCAGTACTTC
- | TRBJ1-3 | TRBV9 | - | CASSVEGGLRNTIYF | TGTGCCAGCAGCGTAGAGGGGGGGTTGAGAAACACCATATATTTT
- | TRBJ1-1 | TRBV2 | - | CASNRDMNTEAFF | TGTGCCAGCAATCGGGACATGAACACTGAAGCTTTCTTT
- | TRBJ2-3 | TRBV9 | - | CASSLGSTDTQYF | TGTGCCAGCAGCCTCGGTAGTACAGATACGCAGTATTTT
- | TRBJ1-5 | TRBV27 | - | CASSLTGAYSNQPQHF | TGTGCCAGCAGTCTAACGGGAGCATATAGCAATCAGCCCCAGCATTTT
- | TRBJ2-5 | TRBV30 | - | CAALWWQAQETQYF | TGTGCCGCCTTGTGGTGGCAGGCCCAAGAGACCCAGTACTTC
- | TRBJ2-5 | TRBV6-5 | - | CASRVGVKETQYF | TGTGCCAGCAGGGTAGGAGTCAAAGAGACCCAGTACTTC